These 4 T cell receptor beta chains were all obtained from the same sample, sequenced in a study of human T cells and chemical hapten exposure. Time point specified: patch test 1, 2 weeks after DPC sensitization. Regarding treatment: therapeutic diphenylcyclopropenone sensitization with weekly scalp DPC. MiXCR was run by TCRdb on the RACE reads, yielding one entry per CDR3 protein. The table shows 100,000 or so distinct CDR3 sequences, with roughly 11% occurring only once. This specimen consisted of whole blood, obtained in connection with sensitization to the hapten diphenylcyclopropenone (DPC). These TCRs come from a woman between 40 and 50 years old with alopecia areata. Some clones in this sample may be carry-over from other donors' samples.

This clonotype came up many times. The rearrangement uses TRBV7-9 and TRBJ2-7, with D perhaps TRBD1 (6 bases). Trimming removed 5 bases from V and 2 bases from J, with 25 bases in between. Germline V gene data show CDR1 as SEHNR and CDR2 as FQNEAQ (reference sequence). CDR3 size: 18 residues. The CDR3: CASSHRQQGARGPYEQYF. CDR3 nucleotide sequence: TGTGCCAGCAGCCACCGTCAACAGGGCGCCAGGGGACCCTACGAGCAGTACTTC.

The V and J genes are TRBV5-6 and TRBJ1-3, with D hard to call. V was trimmed by 0 bases and J by 4 bases, leaving 20 bases between them. Germline V gives CDR1 SGHDT, CDR2 YYEEEE. The CDR3 contains 18 residues. CDR3 protein: CASSLAGQGNPAGNTIYF. The DNA of the CDR3 is TGTGCCAGCAGCTTGGCGGGTCAAGGGAACCCTGCCGGAAACACCATATATTTT.

The chain employs TRBV6-5 and TRBJ1-3; 9 bases are shared with TRBD1. With 8 bases clipped from V and 1 base from J, the junction kept 12 bases outside the gene matches. CDR1 is MNHEY, CDR2 SVGAGI, per germline. CDR3 length equals 17 residues. The CDR3 nucleotides read TGTGCCAGCGGGCAACCGGGACAGGGACGATCTGGAAACACCATATATTTT. It yields the protein CASGQPGQGRSGNTIYF.

The table lists this clonotype with a count of one. The chain uses TRBV20-1 and TRBJ2-1, with 14 nucleotides matching TRBD2. Unmatched junction bases numbered 11, after V lost 6 bases and J lost 4 bases. CDR3 size: 17 residues. The V gene's germline CDR1 is DFQATT and CDR2 SNEGSKA (reference sequence). The CDR3 DNA reads as TGCAGTGCCACGGGACTAGCGGGAGTGCGAGGATACAATGAGCAGTTCTTC. Its protein is CSATGLAGVRGYNEQFF.